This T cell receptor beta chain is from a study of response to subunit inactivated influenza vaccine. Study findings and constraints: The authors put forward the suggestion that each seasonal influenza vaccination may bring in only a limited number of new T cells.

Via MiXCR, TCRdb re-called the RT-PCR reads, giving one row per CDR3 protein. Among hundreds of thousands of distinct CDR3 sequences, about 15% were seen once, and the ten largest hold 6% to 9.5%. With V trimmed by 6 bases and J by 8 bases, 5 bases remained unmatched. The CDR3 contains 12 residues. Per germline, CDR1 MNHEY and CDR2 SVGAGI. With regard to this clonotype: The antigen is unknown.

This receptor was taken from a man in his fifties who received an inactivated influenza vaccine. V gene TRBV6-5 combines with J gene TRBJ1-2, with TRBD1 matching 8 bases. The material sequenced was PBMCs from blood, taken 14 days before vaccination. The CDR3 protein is CASRLRQGGYTF. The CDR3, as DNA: TGTGCCAGCAGACTCCGACAGGGGGGCTACACCTTC.